A single sample is the source of the 25 T cell receptor beta chains below, sequenced in a study of cytomegalovirus exposure and HLA in healthy donors. The data were produced by immunoSEQ multiplex PCR, yet TCRdb's version contains in-frame clones alone and is incomplete. The profile shows roughly 120,000 clones, about 84% of them singletons. The sequencing input was PBMCs. The source is a woman between 25 and 40 years old in good health and CMV-seronegative.

The CDR3 nucleotides are TGTGCCAGCAGCTTAAAAGCCGGACAGGGGAGAGAGACCCAGTACTTC. Its protein is CASSLKAGQGRETQYF. The chain is built from TRBV7-8 and TRBJ2-5; 9 bases are shared with TRBD1. V lost 2 bases, J lost 4 bases, and 8 bases stayed unmatched. The germline V gene encodes CDR1 SGHVS and CDR2 FQNEAQ. This CDR3 spans 16 amino acids.

The CDR3 nucleotides read TGTGCCAGCAGGCGAACAGGGGCAGAGACCCAGTACTTC. Amino acids: CASRRTGAETQYF. The chain employs TRBV11-2 and TRBJ2-5; 7 bases fit TRBD1. The germline V gene encodes CDR1 SGHAT and CDR2 FQNNGV. The V and J ends lost 6 bases and 4 bases, in that order; junction bases with no gene match: 5. CDR3 length: 13 amino acids.

This chain joins TRBV10-3 and TRBJ2-1; TRBD2 matches 7 bases. CDR3 length: 14 amino acids. The germline V gene has CDR1 ENHRY and CDR2 SYGVKD. V was pared by 8 bases and J by 7 bases, with 11 bases of the junction left unmatched. Here the CDR3 DNA reads TGTGCCATCGATGTCAGCGGGGTAGGTAATGAGCAGTTCTTC. It is translated as CAIDVSGVGNEQFF.

CDR3 loop: CAGGVEYGYTF. CDR3 in DNA: TGTGCGGGGGGTGTGGAGTATGGCTACACCTTC. The chain has TRBV7-9 and TRBJ1-2; D might be TRBD1 (5 bases). The CDR3 covers 11 residues. In germline, CDR1 is SEHNR, CDR2 FQNEAQ (reference sequence). The full variable domain, its missing parts supplied by reference TRBV7-9 and TRBJ1-2, is DTGVSQNPRHKITKRGQNVTFRCDPISEHNRLYWYRQTLGQGPEFLTYFQNEAQLEKSRLLSDRFSAERPKGSFSTLEIQRTEQGDSAMYLCAGGVEYGYTFGSGTRLTVV.

V usage is TRBV19 and J usage is TRBJ1-6; tentatively, D is TRBD1 (6 bases). The V gene lost 7 bases and the J gene lost 4 bases, with 11 bases spanning the gap. The CDR3 totals 14 residues. Per germline, CDR1 LNHDA and CDR2 SQIVND (reference sequence). The CDR3 reads CASTGRGYNSPLHF. The DNA of the CDR3 is TGTGCCAGTACCGGCAGGGGTTATAATTCACCCCTCCACTTT.

This chain connects TRBV10-3 to TRBJ2-5, with D perhaps matching TRBD2 (6 bases). Trimming took 2 bases from V and 5 from J, leaving 18 bases between them. Looked up from germline, CDR1 is ENHRY and CDR2 is SYGVKD. The CDR3 covers 16 residues. The CDR3 sequence: CAISERIGGAGETQYF. Written as DNA, the CDR3 is TGTGCCATCAGTGAGAGAATTGGCGGGGCCGGGGAGACCCAGTACTTC.

The V call is TRBV11-2, the J call TRBJ1-1, with TRBD1 identical over 7 bases. This CDR3 is built from 15 residues. The germline CDR1 and CDR2 sequences are SGHAT and FQNNGV. V gave up 3 bases and J gave up 0 bases; unmatched junction bases: 4. The CDR3 nucleotides read TGTGCCAGCAGCTTGGGACAGACAGTGAACACTGAAGCTTTCTTT. As protein: CASSLGQTVNTEAFF.

V gene TRBV5-3 combines with J gene TRBJ2-7; D is unclear. TRBV5-3 is filed as an ORF, its function uncertain. The CDR3 is 14 amino acids. The V and J ends lost 4 bases and 6 bases respectively, with 17 bases between them. The CDR3 reads CARSPLAMYCEQYF. Written as DNA, the CDR3 is TGTGCCAGAAGCCCCCTCGCAATGTACTGCGAGCAGTACTTC.

There are a few counts of this clone. This chain connects TRBV12-5 to TRBJ1-6; no definite D call. The CDR3 is 12 residues long. Per the germline V gene, CDR1 is LGHNT and CDR2 is FRNRAP. Trimming took 6 bases from V and 5 from J, leaving 5 bases between them. The CDR3 sequence is CASGVDNSPLHF. Written as DNA, the CDR3 is TGTGCTAGTGGCGTTGATAATTCACCCCTCCACTTT.

This clone appeared once. As DNA, the CDR3 is TGTGCCAGCAGCCCTGGACTAGCGGGGACCTACGAGCAGTACTTC. Residues: CASSPGLAGTYEQYF. This chain joins TRBV13 and TRBJ2-7, with 12 positions matching TRBD2. Unmatched junction bases numbered 4, after V lost 5 bases and J lost 2 bases. The CDR3 has 15 residues. Germline V lookup: CDR1 PRHDT, CDR2 FYEKMQ (reference sequence). Variable domain in full (rest from reference TRBV13 and TRBJ2-7): AAGVIQSPRHLIKEKRETATLKCYPIPRHDTVYWYQQGPGQDPQFLISFYEKMQSDKGSIPDRFSAQQFSDYHSELNMSSLELGDSALYFCASSPGLAGTYEQYFGPGTRLTVT.

The V and J genes are TRBV29-1 and TRBJ1-6, with D possibly matching TRBD1 (5 bases). The V gene's germline CDR1 is SQVTM and CDR2 ANQGSEA. V lost 0 bases to trimming and J lost 8 bases, with 20 bases between them. This CDR3 comprises 17 residues. DNA for the CDR3: TGCAGCGTTGAAGATCAGTCGGAGGGGCGCCCTTATTCACCCCTCCACTTT. As protein: CSVEDQSEGRPYSPLHF.

The J gene is TRBJ2-3, the V gene TRBV7-2, with D perhaps matching TRBD2 (7 bases). CDR1 SGHTA and CDR2 FQGNSA come from the germline V gene. There are 16 residues in the CDR3. V lost 1 base and J lost 2, with 13 bases in between. CDR3 region: CASSLGRGPSTDTQYF. The CDR3 nucleotides are TGTGCCAGCAGCTTAGGGCGGGGGCCCTCCACAGATACGCAGTATTTT.

This rearrangement joins TRBV19 to TRBJ1-4, with D unresolved. This CDR3 spans 15 amino acids. Between the trimmed V and J ends, which lost 2 bases and 0 bases, there was a span of 7 bases. Germline lookup yields CDR1 LNHDA and CDR2 SQIVND (reference sequence). Written as DNA, the CDR3 is TGTGCCAGTAGTATAACGGGAGCAACTAATGAAAAACTGTTTTTT. Encoded protein: CASSITGATNEKLFF.

J is TRBJ1-1 and V is TRBV7-9, with TRBD1 matching over 7 bases. The V and J ends lost 5 bases and 6 bases, in that order; junction bases with no gene match: 9. Looked up from germline, CDR1 is SEHNR and CDR2 is FQNEAQ (reference sequence). The CDR3 runs to 14 residues. The CDR3 DNA is TGTGCCAGCAGCCGGGACAGTCCGATCCCTGAAGCTTTCTTT. Translated: CASSRDSPIPEAFF.

The J gene is TRBJ2-7, the V gene TRBV11-2, with 9 bases that match TRBD1. The germline gives CDR1 SGHAT, CDR2 FQNNGV. The CDR3 sequence is 18 residues long. With 0 bases clipped from V and 1 base from J, the junction kept 10 bases outside the gene matches. Here the CDR3 DNA reads TGTGCCAGCAGCTTAGATATGCGGGGACAGGGTAGATCCTACGAGCAGTACTTC. It yields the protein CASSLDMRGQGRSYEQYF.

CDR3 sequence: CASSLVTGNGELFF. The CDR3 DNA sequence: TGTGCCAGCAGCTTAGTGACAGGGAACGGGGAGCTGTTTTTT. The chain has TRBV11-2 and TRBJ2-2, with 7 bases fitting TRBD1. The CDR3 has 14 residues. Trimming removed 1 base from V and 7 bases from J; junction bases left unmatched: 3. Germline V lookup: CDR1 SGHAT, CDR2 FQNNGV. The full variable domain, completed using reference TRBV11-2 and TRBJ2-2, is EAGVAQSPRYKIIEKRQSVAFWCNPISGHATLYWYQQILGQGPKLLIQFQNNGVVDDSQLPKDRFSAERLKGVDSTLKIQPAKLEDSAVYLCASSLVTGNGELFFGEGSRLTVL.

This chain connects TRBV5-1 to TRBJ2-1, with 8 bases that match TRBD2. The V gene end was trimmed by 4 bases and the J gene end by 1 base; junction bases not matched to a gene: 7. The CDR3 length is 16 residues. CDR1 SGHRS and CDR2 YFSETQ come from the germline V gene. CDR3 bases: TGCGCCAGCAGCCGGGAGGGGACTAGTTCCTACAATGAGCAGTTCTTC. Its protein is CASSREGTSSYNEQFF.

The count of this clone is one. The rearrangement uses TRBV19 and TRBJ1-1; 9 nucleotides agree with TRBD1. The CDR3 runs 17 residues. The J segment lost 5 bases and the V segment lost 5 bases, leaving 15 bases of the junction unmatched. The V gene's germline CDR1 is LNHDA and CDR2 SQIVND (reference sequence). CDR3 in DNA: TGTGCCAGTAGTGCCGGGACAGGGTGGCTCTTAAGGACTGAAGCTTTCTTT. It translates to CASSAGTGWLLRTEAFF.

The J gene is TRBJ1-4, the V gene TRBV11-3, with 7 nucleotides matching TRBD1. The CDR3 has 13 residues. The V segment lost 1 base and the J segment 12 bases; nucleotides outside the gene matches: 5. Germline V lookup: CDR1 SGHNT, CDR2 YENEEA. CDR3 nucleotides: TGTGCCAGCAGCTTAGCGGGCAGGGGGGAACTGTTTTTT. As protein: CASSLAGRGELFF.

The V call is TRBV11-3, the J call TRBJ2-7; 9 nucleotides align to TRBD2. V shed 0 bases and J 2 bases; nucleotides not matched to a gene: 5. The CDR3 is 16 amino acids. Germline V CDR1 and CDR2: SGHNT, YENEEA. CDR3 in DNA: TGTGCCAGCAGCTTAGATCTTGCGGGGGGGGCCTACGAGCAGTACTTC. As protein: CASSLDLAGGAYEQYF. Full variable domain (missing parts from reference TRBV11-3 and TRBJ2-7): EAGVVQSPRYKIIEKKQPVAFWCNPISGHNTLYWYLQNLGQGPELLIRYENEEAVDDSQLPKDRFSAERLKGVDSTLKIQPAELGDSAVYLCASSLDLAGGAYEQYFGPGTRLTVT.

This clone occurred once. In DNA form, the CDR3 reads TGTGCCAGCAGCCCAAGGGCCCGGGACAGGGTTGGCTACACCTTC. It translates to CASSPRARDRVGYTF. The chain has TRBV5-4 and TRBJ1-2; 9 positions agree with TRBD1. Germline V CDR1 and CDR2: SGHNT, YYREEE (reference sequence). The CDR3 totals 15 residues. V lost 4 bases to trimming and J lost 7 bases; unmatched junction nucleotides: 11.

The CDR3, as DNA: TGTGCCAGCAGCTCCTGGACAGGGGGCACGTCCGGGGAGCTGTTTTTT. Amino acid sequence: CASSSWTGGTSGELFF. V gene TRBV11-3 combines with J gene TRBJ2-2; 11 nucleotides line up with TRBD1. CDR1 and CDR2 (germline): SGHNT, YENEEA. This CDR3 contains 16 residues. V lost 4 bases to trimming and J lost 6 bases; unmatched junction nucleotides: 7. Full variable domain (rest looked up from reference TRBV11-3 and TRBJ2-2): EAGVVQSPRYKIIEKKQPVAFWCNPISGHNTLYWYLQNLGQGPELLIRYENEEAVDDSQLPKDRFSAERLKGVDSTLKIQPAELGDSAVYLCASSSWTGGTSGELFFGEGSRLTVL.

This clone was observed once. The V gene is TRBV5-1, the J gene TRBJ1-3; 8 nucleotides align to TRBD1. CDR1 is SGHRS, CDR2 YFSETQ, per germline. CDR3 length: 15 residues. V lost 1 base and J lost 2; bases outside the gene matches: 2. CDR3: CASSLTGGAGNTIYF. The CDR3 bases are TGCGCCAGCAGCTTGACAGGGGGAGCTGGAAACACCATATATTTT.

This clone was seen only once. V gene TRBV25-1 combines with J gene TRBJ2-2; D might be TRBD2 (5 bases). Trimming took off 3 bases at V and 4 bases at J, with 15 bases between the two ends. This CDR3 contains 16 residues. Germline loops: CDR1 MGHDK, CDR2 SYGVNS. CDR3 sequence reads: CASSERARRSTGELFF. The CDR3 DNA follows: TGTGCCAGCAGTGAGAGGGCCCGGAGGAGCACCGGGGAGCTGTTTTTT.

The rearrangement links TRBV11-2 to TRBJ2-1; no clear D gene. This CDR3 region has 12 residues. The V end lost 5 bases, the J end lost 9 bases, and 11 bases lay between the germline ends. CDR1 is SGHAT, CDR2 FQNNGV, per germline. The CDR3 loop is CASSLPLGEQFF. For the CDR3, the DNA is TGTGCCAGCAGCCTACCCCTCGGTGAGCAGTTCTTC.